This T cell receptor beta chain stems from a study of blood T cell repertoires in COVID-19. Across the whole study: The analysed material was cDNA or gDNA that came from T cells, B-cell-depleted T cells, or PBMCs.

The CDR3 runs 15 residues. Trimming stripped 1 base from V and 5 bases from J, with 12 bases between. In germline, CDR1 is SGHTA, CDR2 FQGNSA. TCRdb keeps only in-frame clones here, not all; method: immunoSEQ multiplex PCR. The sample carries roughly 180,000 clones, approximately 84% recorded once. Participants, about 18 to 90 years old, spanned around 25 US areas. Sequencing was carried out using PBMCs or T cells enriched from blood (not recorded which). The sequence was collected from a woman between 40 and 50 years old with acute COVID-19. The chain recombines TRBV7-2 with TRBJ1-5; no clear D gene. This CDR3 is CASSLEERAYQPQHF. CDR3 DNA sequence: TGTGCCAGCAGCTTAGAAGAGAGAGCCTATCAGCCCCAGCATTTT.